These T cell receptor beta chains were read from a single sample in a study of CD8 T cells in ankylosing spondylitis. A single record per CDR3 protein comes from TCRdb applying MiXCR to the 5' RACE reads. The repertoire holds approximately 350,000 distinct CDR3 sequences, with about 14% as singletons. Specimen: blood, either unsorted or a sorted T cell fraction (not recorded which). The receptors stem from a male donor with ankylosing spondylitis or in good health (not recorded which). Each CDR3 is given with its conserved first and last residue. The order of the fields is D gene, CDR3 length, J gene, V gene, clone size, CDR3 DNA, CDR3 protein. The D gene is left open where the match is weak. Not all rows give a size; the values are once, few, many and, for expanded clones, a class.

d_gene: TRBD2
len: 15
j_gene: TRBJ2-3
v_gene: TRBV5-6
abundance: once
CDR3nt: TGTGCCGGCAGCTCAACCGGGACTAGCACCGATACGCAGTATTTT
CDR3aa: CAGSSTGTSTDTQYF

d_gene: NA
len: 14
j_gene: TRBJ2-3
v_gene: TRBV27
abundance: NA
CDR3nt: TGTGCCAGCAGTTATGGGGATCTCACAGATACGCAGTATTTT
CDR3aa: CASSYGDLTDTQYF

d_gene: NA
len: 15
j_gene: TRBJ1-1
v_gene: TRBV5-1
abundance: few
CDR3nt: TGCGCCAGCAGCCCTGAAGCCCTTACGAACACTGAAGCTTTCTTT
CDR3aa: CASSPEALTNTEAFF

d_gene: NA
len: 13
j_gene: TRBJ1-2
v_gene: TRBV12-3/TRBV12-4
abundance: many
CDR3nt: TGTGCCAGCAGTTTCCGCTGGAATCGGGGCTACACCTTC
CDR3aa: CASSFRWNRGYTF

d_gene: NA
len: 13
j_gene: TRBJ1-2
v_gene: TRBV20-1
abundance: few
CDR3nt: TGCAGTGCTAGAGGCCAGGCTAACTATGGCTACACCTTC
CDR3aa: CSARGQANYGYTF

d_gene: TRBD2
len: 15
j_gene: TRBJ2-3
v_gene: TRBV20-1
abundance: NA
CDR3nt: TGCAGTGCAACGGGACTAGCGGGGGACACAGATACGCAGTATTTT
CDR3aa: CSATGLAGDTDTQYF

d_gene: NA
len: 13
j_gene: TRBJ2-4
v_gene: TRBV12-3/TRBV12-4
abundance: many
CDR3nt: TGTGCCAGCAGTCAGGGGAGCAAAAACATTCAGTACTTC
CDR3aa: CASSQGSKNIQYF

d_gene: NA
len: 15
j_gene: TRBJ1-5
v_gene: TRBV12-3/TRBV12-4
abundance: NA
CDR3nt: TGTGCCAGCAGTCCGGGAGGCACAACCAATCAGCCCCAGCATTTT
CDR3aa: CASSPGGTTNQPQHF

d_gene: NA
len: 17
j_gene: TRBJ2-3
v_gene: TRBV11-2
abundance: few
CDR3nt: TGTGCCAGCAGCTTAGATGGCGGAACCCTCAGCACAGATACGCAGTATTTT
CDR3aa: CASSLDGGTLSTDTQYF

d_gene: NA
len: 15
j_gene: TRBJ1-2
v_gene: TRBV7-9
abundance: few
CDR3nt: TGTGCCAGCGGCTCCCTCGGGGGATACAGCTATGGCTACACCTTC
CDR3aa: CASGSLGGYSYGYTF

d_gene: TRBD2
len: 15
j_gene: TRBJ2-5
v_gene: TRBV5-1
abundance: NA
CDR3nt: TGCGCCAGCACTCCCGGGGCTAGCGGGACAGAGACCCAGTACTTC
CDR3aa: CASTPGASGTETQYF

d_gene: TRBD1
len: 16
j_gene: TRBJ2-7
v_gene: TRBV27
abundance: few
CDR3nt: TGTGCCAGCAGTTTGCCGGGACAGTCTTCTCCCTACGAGCAGTACTTC
CDR3aa: CASSLPGQSSPYEQYF

d_gene: NA
len: 14
j_gene: TRBJ2-3
v_gene: TRBV3-1
abundance: NA
CDR3nt: TGTGCCAGCAGCCAACTCGTGTTGGGCGTTACGCAGTATTTT
CDR3aa: CASSQLVLGVTQYF

d_gene: TRBD2
len: 16
j_gene: TRBJ2-5
v_gene: TRBV11-1
abundance: NA
CDR3nt: TGTGCCAGCAGCCACCGACTAGCGGGGAACCAAGAGACCCAGTACTTC
CDR3aa: CASSHRLAGNQETQYF

d_gene: TRBD1
len: 13
j_gene: TRBJ2-7
v_gene: TRBV20-1
abundance: NA
CDR3nt: TGCAGTGCTCCCCGGGACAGGGGCCACGAGCAGTACTTC
CDR3aa: CSAPRDRGHEQYF

d_gene: NA
len: 14
j_gene: TRBJ1-1
v_gene: TRBV5-1
abundance: many
CDR3nt: TGCGCCAGCAGCTTGACAGGGATGAACACTGAAGCTTTCTTT
CDR3aa: CASSLTGMNTEAFF

d_gene: NA
len: 13
j_gene: TRBJ2-5
v_gene: TRBV20-1
abundance: many
CDR3nt: TGCAGTGCTGTACAATACGGCCAAGAGACCCAGTACTTC
CDR3aa: CSAVQYGQETQYF

d_gene: TRBD1
len: 12
j_gene: TRBJ1-1
v_gene: TRBV2
abundance: few
CDR3nt: TGTGCCAGCAGTGAAGGGGCAGGGGGCGCTTTCTTT
CDR3aa: CASSEGAGGAFF

d_gene: NA
len: 16
j_gene: TRBJ1-2
v_gene: TRBV10-3
abundance: NA
CDR3nt: TGTGCCATCAGGTCGGGCGGCAGGCCTTCTAACTATGGCTACACCTTC
CDR3aa: CAIRSGGRPSNYGYTF

d_gene: TRBD1
len: 16
j_gene: TRBJ1-5
v_gene: TRBV15
abundance: NA
CDR3nt: TGTGCCACCAGCAGAGGTTCGACAGGGGGCTCGGAGCCCCAGCATTTT
CDR3aa: CATSRGSTGGSEPQHF

d_gene: NA
len: 16
j_gene: TRBJ2-2
v_gene: TRBV7-8
abundance: few
CDR3nt: TGTGCCAGCAGCCCCGCCTCTTGGGGGGCCACCGGGGAGCTGTTTTTT
CDR3aa: CASSPASWGATGELFF

d_gene: TRBD1
len: 15
j_gene: TRBJ1-2
v_gene: TRBV7-9
abundance: NA
CDR3nt: TGTGCCAGCAGCTCAGTAGGACAGGAGCTCTATGGCTACACCTTC
CDR3aa: CASSSVGQELYGYTF

d_gene: NA
len: 13
j_gene: TRBJ2-5
v_gene: TRBV20-1
abundance: NA
CDR3nt: TGCAGTGCCCTTACTCTCCGGAGGGAGACCCAGTACTTC
CDR3aa: CSALTLRRETQYF

d_gene: NA
len: 16
j_gene: TRBJ2-3
v_gene: TRBV20-1
abundance: NA
CDR3nt: TGCTGTGCTAGAGGGCGGGGGCCGGGCGGTACAGATACGCAGTATTTT
CDR3aa: CCARGRGPGGTDTQYF

d_gene: NA
len: 14
j_gene: TRBJ2-7
v_gene: TRBV5-1
abundance: NA
CDR3nt: TGCGCCAGCAGGGGGGAAGAGGGACGCTACGAGCAGTACTTC
CDR3aa: CASRGEEGRYEQYF

d_gene: TRBD1
len: 15
j_gene: TRBJ1-2
v_gene: TRBV12-3/TRBV12-4
abundance: many
CDR3nt: TGTGCCAGCAGGCCACAACTTACAGGGGGGAACGGCTACACCTTC
CDR3aa: CASRPQLTGGNGYTF

d_gene: NA
len: 15
j_gene: TRBJ2-1
v_gene: TRBV5-4
abundance: NA
CDR3nt: TGTGCCAGCAGCTTGGACGCGGTCTCCTACAATGAGCAGTTCTTC
CDR3aa: CASSLDAVSYNEQFF

d_gene: TRBD2
len: 19
j_gene: TRBJ2-2
v_gene: TRBV7-6
abundance: once
CDR3nt: TGTGCCAGCAGCTTAATGCTAGCGGGAGGGCCATTCGGCACCGGGGAGCTGTTTTTT
CDR3aa: CASSLMLAGGPFGTGELFF

d_gene: NA
len: 15
j_gene: TRBJ2-7
v_gene: TRBV5-1
abundance: few
CDR3nt: TGCGCCAGCAGCTTGGGGTCCGTACACACCTACGAGCAGTACTTC
CDR3aa: CASSLGSVHTYEQYF

d_gene: NA
len: 15
j_gene: TRBJ2-3
v_gene: TRBV5-4
abundance: few
CDR3nt: TGTGCCAGCAGCTTGGAGGTGGGCCGCACAGATACGCAGTATTTT
CDR3aa: CASSLEVGRTDTQYF

d_gene: NA
len: 12
j_gene: TRBJ2-4
v_gene: TRBV6-5
abundance: NA
CDR3nt: TGTGCCAGCAGCCCGGTAGGGAACATTCTGTACTTC
CDR3aa: CASSPVGNILYF

d_gene: TRBD1
len: 15
j_gene: TRBJ2-7
v_gene: TRBV18
abundance: NA
CDR3nt: TGTGCCAGCTCACCTTCAGGGGGAAGCACCTACGAGCAGTACTTC
CDR3aa: CASSPSGGSTYEQYF

d_gene: NA
len: 16
j_gene: TRBJ2-7
v_gene: TRBV12-3/TRBV12-4
abundance: few
CDR3nt: TGTGCCAGCAGTTCCCCCCATACACAAGGGCGATACGAGCAGTACTTC
CDR3aa: CASSSPHTQGRYEQYF

d_gene: TRBD1
len: 16
j_gene: TRBJ2-1
v_gene: TRBV12-5
abundance: few
CDR3nt: TGTGCTAGTGGTTCTCCCCCGGGGGACAGGGGGCAGAGGGAGTTCTTC
CDR3aa: CASGSPPGDRGQREFF

d_gene: TRBD1
len: 15
j_gene: TRBJ2-5
v_gene: TRBV7-2
abundance: NA
CDR3nt: TGTGCCAGCAGCCCCCGGGACAGGACCCGGGAGACCCAGTACTTC
CDR3aa: CASSPRDRTRETQYF

d_gene: TRBD2
len: 15
j_gene: TRBJ2-5
v_gene: TRBV20-1
abundance: NA
CDR3nt: TGCAGTGCTACCGGTAGCGGGAGCGGATGGGAGACCCAGTACTTC
CDR3aa: CSATGSGSGWETQYF

d_gene: NA
len: 15
j_gene: TRBJ2-1
v_gene: TRBV7-9
abundance: NA
CDR3nt: TGTGCCAGCAGCTTAGGGACCCCTTCCCGCAATGAGCAGTTCTTC
CDR3aa: CASSLGTPSRNEQFF

d_gene: TRBD2
len: 16
j_gene: TRBJ2-2
v_gene: TRBV5-1
abundance: NA
CDR3nt: TGCGCCAGCAGCCCGGGACTAGCGGGAAGTATGGGGGAGCTGTTTTTT
CDR3aa: CASSPGLAGSMGELFF

d_gene: NA
len: 12
j_gene: TRBJ1-1
v_gene: TRBV12-3/TRBV12-4
abundance: many
CDR3nt: TGTGCCAGCACCCCTGACATGGCTGAAGCTTTCTTT
CDR3aa: CASTPDMAEAFF

d_gene: TRBD2
len: 19
j_gene: TRBJ2-3
v_gene: TRBV4-1
abundance: few
CDR3nt: TGCGCCAGCAGCCAAGAAGGTCTGGTGACTAGCGGTGGGACAGATACGCAGTATTTT
CDR3aa: CASSQEGLVTSGGTDTQYF

d_gene: NA
len: 16
j_gene: TRBJ1-2
v_gene: TRBV5-1
abundance: few
CDR3nt: TGCGCCAGCAGCCGGGATGAGGTGCCCAGTAGCTATGGCTACACCTTC
CDR3aa: CASSRDEVPSSYGYTF

d_gene: NA
len: 14
j_gene: TRBJ2-4
v_gene: TRBV5-6
abundance: few
CDR3nt: TGTGCCAGCAGCTTGGCGCTAGCCAAAAACATTCAGTACTTC
CDR3aa: CASSLALAKNIQYF

d_gene: TRBD2
len: 14
j_gene: TRBJ2-7
v_gene: TRBV20-1
abundance: few
CDR3nt: TGCAGTGCTAGAGACGGGGGGTCCTCCTACGAGCAGTACTTC
CDR3aa: CSARDGGSSYEQYF

d_gene: NA
len: 17
j_gene: TRBJ2-5
v_gene: TRBV4-1
abundance: NA
CDR3nt: TGCGCCAGCAGCCAAGTTGAACCGGGACTCGATCAAGAGACCCAGTACTTC
CDR3aa: CASSQVEPGLDQETQYF

d_gene: NA
len: 14
j_gene: TRBJ2-1
v_gene: TRBV4-2
abundance: NA
CDR3nt: TGTGCCAGCAGCCGGGGGCAGGGGGGGGATGAGCAGTTCTTC
CDR3aa: CASSRGQGGDEQFF

d_gene: NA
len: 13
j_gene: TRBJ2-2
v_gene: TRBV5-1
abundance: few
CDR3nt: TGCGCCAGCGAGAGGGGAGGCGTCGGGGAGCTGTTTTTT
CDR3aa: CASERGGVGELFF

d_gene: TRBD1
len: 15
j_gene: TRBJ1-1
v_gene: TRBV12-3/TRBV12-4
abundance: few
CDR3nt: TGTGCCAGCACCTACCGGGACAGGGGTGGCACTGAAGCTTTCTTT
CDR3aa: CASTYRDRGGTEAFF

d_gene: TRBD2
len: 15
j_gene: TRBJ2-7
v_gene: TRBV7-2
abundance: few
CDR3nt: TGTGCCAGCAGCCCCGTGTCACTAGCGGGAGGCGAGCAGTACTTC
CDR3aa: CASSPVSLAGGEQYF

d_gene: TRBD1
len: 13
j_gene: TRBJ2-7
v_gene: TRBV20-1
abundance: NA
CDR3nt: TGCAGTGCTACTAAGGGACAGGAAGGCGAGCAGTACTTC
CDR3aa: CSATKGQEGEQYF

d_gene: NA
len: 15
j_gene: TRBJ2-5
v_gene: TRBV5-1
abundance: NA
CDR3nt: TGCGCCAGCAGCTTGGACACTGGGGAGGTAGAGACCCAGTACTTC
CDR3aa: CASSLDTGEVETQYF

d_gene: TRBD2
len: 14
j_gene: TRBJ2-7
v_gene: TRBV3-1
abundance: NA
CDR3nt: TGTGCCAGCAGCCCATCTAGCACTAGCGGGAATGCGTACTTC
CDR3aa: CASSPSSTSGNAYF

d_gene: TRBD2
len: 22
j_gene: TRBJ2-1
v_gene: TRBV9
abundance: NA
CDR3nt: TGTGCCAGCAGCGCCAGCTCCAAGGGACTAGCGGGGGTCGGGAGCTCCTACAATGAGCAGTTCTTC
CDR3aa: CASSASSKGLAGVGSSYNEQFF

d_gene: NA
len: 16
j_gene: TRBJ2-3
v_gene: TRBV5-1
abundance: NA
CDR3nt: TGCGCCAGCAGCCCGGGGGCTAGGAAGACCACAGATACGCAGTATTTT
CDR3aa: CASSPGARKTTDTQYF

d_gene: NA
len: 15
j_gene: TRBJ2-1
v_gene: TRBV11-3
abundance: NA
CDR3nt: TGTGCCAGCAGCTTAGGCCAGGGGGGTCGGTGGGAGCAGTTCTTC
CDR3aa: CASSLGQGGRWEQFF

d_gene: NA
len: 13
j_gene: TRBJ1-2
v_gene: TRBV6-2/TRBV6-3
abundance: NA
CDR3nt: TGTGCCAGCAGTTACTCGAGTGCCGATGGCTACACCTTC
CDR3aa: CASSYSSADGYTF

d_gene: TRBD2
len: 14
j_gene: TRBJ2-5
v_gene: TRBV30
abundance: NA
CDR3nt: TGTGCCTGGGACTCCGGGACTAGTTTTCGAGGCGTCCACTTC
CDR3aa: CAWDSGTSFRGVHF